These 3 T cell receptor beta chains share one sample of origin, sequenced in a study of Ad26.COV2.S vaccination and SARS-CoV-2 variants. Sequencing used immunoSEQ multiplex PCR; TCRdb keeps in-frame clones, though not all of them. The sample lists 400,000 to 500,000 clones; 80% to 90% were seen once. Treatment here: some 20 received Ad26.COV2.S at low or high dose, single or two shots; a few received placebo; per-sample allocation not given. The samples were gathered on day 63 after the first injection of vaccine or placebo. The sample was peripheral blood, taken in a trial of Ad26.COV2.S vaccine versus placebo. All receptors come from a person aged 18-65 years who received the Ad26.COV2.S COVID-19 vaccine or a placebo.

This sequence joins TRBV19 and TRBJ2-3; D is perhaps TRBD1 (5 bases). V shed 8 bases and J shed 0 bases, with 12 bases lying between them. The CDR3 has 14 amino acids. Germline CDR1 reads LNHDA; CDR2 reads SQIVND (reference sequence). This chain's CDR3 is CASGQISSTDTQYF. The CDR3 nucleotides read TGTGCCAGTGGACAAATCTCTAGCACAGATACGCAGTATTTT.

The chain links TRBV6-1 to TRBJ2-1, with D maybe TRBD1 (6 bases). Germline V gene sequence: CDR1 MNHNS, CDR2 SASEGT. The CDR3 is 15 amino acids. V gave up 1 base and J gave up 3 bases, with 10 bases separating them. CDR3 sequence reads: CASSEVGAGYNEQFF. The CDR3 DNA reads TGTGCCAGCAGTGAAGTGGGGGCTGGCTACAATGAGCAGTTCTTC.

In this sample, this clone turned up many times. The chain couples TRBV27 to TRBJ2-1, with a possible D match to TRBD1 (6 bases). V was clipped by 3 bases and J by 3 bases, with 21 bases between them. CDR3 length equals 18 residues. Germline V gene sequence: CDR1 MNHEY, CDR2 SMNVEV (reference sequence). CDR3 DNA: TGTGCCAGCAGTTTCAGCCCCATTACAGGGAGCGGCTACAATGAGCAGTTCTTC. This codes for CASSFSPITGSGYNEQFF.